This TCR beta chain emerged from a study of T-cell reconstitution after alpha-beta-depleted transplantation in children. General observations from the study: At one year after transplant, newly produced T cells mostly accounted for T-cell counts and diversity.

V was trimmed by 5 bases and J by 6 bases, leaving 18 bases between them. Germline V CDR1 and CDR2: SGHDT, YYEEEE. The CDR3 covers 14 residues. Library preparation (for TCRbeta) was performed with unique molecular identifiers. TCRdb fed the PCR reads into MiXCR, producing one record per CDR3 protein. This table holds roughly 50,000 distinct CDR3 sequences, approximately 46% found once. Regarding this clonotype: The antigen is unknown.

Sequenced material: PBMCs, mostly from graft donor cells, taken 360 days after TCRalphabeta/CD19-depleted stem cell transplant. The sequence derives from a male patient between 5 and 17 years old who had a stem cell transplant for acute lymphoblastic leukemia, so the T cells may come from the graft donor. The chain combines TRBV5-6 with TRBJ2-7; D is undetermined. The CDR3 bases are TGTGCCAGCAGTCCAGACTGGAACGGTTTCGAGCAGTACTTC. This translates into CASSPDWNGFEQYF.